Listed below are T cell receptor beta chains from one sample, sequenced in a study of CD8 T cells in Susac syndrome. TCRdb used MiXCR to reprocess the immunoSEQ multiplex PCR reads, holding one entry per CDR3 protein. The top ten clones hold approximately 0.25% of a sample with about 69,000 distinct CDR3 sequences, around 95% of them seen once. The sequenced sample was CD8+ T cells from PBMCs. The receptor set was obtained from a human donor in good health. Each CDR3 is given with its conserved first and last residue. Each record gives: J gene, D gene, clone size, V gene, CDR3 protein, CDR3 DNA. D genes are given only for firm matches. Some rows mark clone size as missing; the rest say once, few, many or name a class of expanded clone.

TRBJ1-2	NA	once	TRBV10-3	CAIKGRQTQASDGYTF	TGTGCCATCAAAGGGAGGCAGACCCAAGCTTCGGATGGCTACACCTTC
TRBJ1-5	TRBD1	NA	TRBV6-2/TRBV6-3	CASHRDRVNYSNQPQHF	TGTGCCAGCCACCGGGACAGGGTAAACTATAGCAATCAGCCCCAGCATTTT
TRBJ2-7	NA	NA	TRBV14	CASSPAVSYEQYF	TGTGCCAGCAGTCCGGCAGTCTCCTACGAGCAGTACTTC
TRBJ2-7	NA	NA	TRBV7-8	CASSSTGTYEQYF	TGTGCCAGCAGCTCGACAGGTACCTACGAGCAGTACTTC
TRBJ1-6	TRBD1	NA	TRBV5-1	CASSYRGLDSPLHF	TGCGCCAGCAGCTACAGGGGGCTTGATTCACCCCTCCACTTT
TRBJ2-2	TRBD2	NA	TRBV7-8	CASSLAAGGPGGELFF	TGTGCCAGCAGCTTAGCAGCGGGGGGGCCCGGCGGGGAGCTGTTTTTT
TRBJ1-1	TRBD1	NA	TRBV5-6	CASSFSGGTEAFF	TGTGCCAGCAGCTTTTCAGGGGGCACTGAAGCTTTCTTT
TRBJ2-1	TRBD2	NA	TRBV7-8	CAMSDAGGGYNEQFF	TGTGCTATGTCCGACGCGGGGGGTGGATACAATGAGCAGTTCTTC
TRBJ1-2	NA	NA	TRBV5-6	CASSPGGADYGYTF	TGTGCCAGCAGCCCCGGAGGGGCTGACTATGGCTACACCTTC
TRBJ2-7	NA	once	TRBV11-2	CASSFALNRASSYEQYF	TGTGCCAGCAGCTTCGCCCTTAACAGGGCGAGCTCCTACGAGCAGTACTTC
TRBJ2-3	NA	NA	TRBV4-3	CASSQAPEGLGLNTQYF	TGCGCCAGCAGCCAGGCCCCAGAGGGGCTCGGTCTGAATACGCAGTATTTT
TRBJ1-1	NA	NA	TRBV14	CASSQDHGTMNTEAFF	TGTGCCAGCAGCCAAGATCACGGGACCATGAACACTGAAGCTTTCTTT
TRBJ2-2	NA	NA	TRBV24-1	CATKSQTGELFF	TGTGCCACCAAGAGTCAAACCGGGGAGCTGTTTTTT
TRBJ2-5	NA	NA	TRBV9	CASPFETQYF	TGTGCCAGCCCCTTCGAGACCCAGTACTTC
TRBJ2-7	NA	NA	TRBV4-1	CASSQEARAIPAYEQYF	TGCGCCAGCAGCCAAGAGGCCAGGGCTATTCCTGCCTACGAGCAGTACTTC
TRBJ1-1	TRBD1	NA	TRBV7-9	CASSPGQGSSTEAFF	TGTGCCAGCAGCCCCGGACAGGGGTCGAGCACTGAAGCTTTCTTT
TRBJ1-2	TRBD1	NA	TRBV4-3	CASSQDWTGNYGYTF	TGCGCCAGCAGCCAAGATTGGACAGGCAACTATGGCTACACCTTC
TRBJ2-7	NA	once	TRBV9	CASSVGGTGEQYF	TGTGCCAGCAGCGTAGGGGGGACGGGCGAGCAGTACTTC
TRBJ1-2	NA	NA	TRBV4-1	CASSQVNVGNYGYTF	TGCGCCAGCAGCCAAGTGAACGTGGGGAACTATGGCTACACCTTC
TRBJ1-3	TRBD1	NA	TRBV7-3	CASALNGQGVPSGNTIYF	TGTGCCAGCGCATTAAATGGACAGGGGGTACCTTCTGGAAACACCATATATTTT
TRBJ1-1	NA	NA	TRBV4-3	CASSQDIPTVRISEAFF	TGCGCCAGCAGCCAAGATATCCCGACAGTTCGAATTTCTGAAGCTTTCTTT
TRBJ1-5	NA	NA	TRBV6-1	CASSTGSNQPQHF	TGTGCCAGCAGTACAGGGAGCAATCAGCCCCAGCATTTT
TRBJ2-5	TRBD2	NA	TRBV5-6	CASSSSFGRVVETQYF	TGTGCCAGCAGCTCCAGCTTCGGGAGGGTCGTGGAGACCCAGTACTTC
TRBJ2-1	NA	once	TRBV19	CASSIDLNEQFF	TGTGCCAGTAGTATAGATCTAAATGAGCAGTTCTTC
TRBJ2-7	NA	NA	TRBV4-1	CASSLTRGVYEQYF	TGCGCCAGCAGCTTAACACGAGGGGTCTACGAGCAGTACTTC
TRBJ2-3	NA	NA	TRBV7-8	CASSLGGHGSDTQYF	TGTGCCAGCAGCTTAGGAGGACACGGTTCAGATACGCAGTATTTT
TRBJ1-6	NA	NA	TRBV7-3	CASSPAGSPNSPLHF	TGTGCCAGCAGCCCTGCGGGATCTCCGAATTCACCCCTCCACTTT
TRBJ2-5	NA	NA	TRBV6-2/TRBV6-3	CASSPLIGQETQYF	TGTGCCAGCAGTCCTTTGATCGGCCAAGAGACCCAGTACTTC
TRBJ2-4	NA	NA	TRBV5-4	CASSSFPGIQYF	TGTGCCAGCAGCTCTTTCCCAGGGATTCAGTACTTC
TRBJ2-3	TRBD2	NA	TRBV3-1	CASSQGGTSGGLVTDTQYF	TGTGCCAGCAGCCAAGGGGGGACTAGCGGGGGGCTTGTCACAGATACGCAGTATTTT
TRBJ2-5	NA	NA	TRBV7-8	CASTYQPQETQYF	TGTGCCAGCACCTACCAGCCCCAAGAGACCCAGTACTTC
TRBJ1-5	NA	NA	TRBV9	CASSEAGSRNQPQHF	TGTGCCAGCAGCGAGGCAGGGTCGCGCAATCAGCCCCAGCATTTT
TRBJ2-5	NA	NA	TRBV4-3	CASSQDWKGWETQYF	TGCGCCAGCAGCCAAGATTGGAAGGGATGGGAGACCCAGTACTTC
TRBJ1-2	NA	NA	TRBV6-5	CASSYSKGAYAGYTF	TGTGCCAGCAGTTACTCGAAAGGGGCCTATGCTGGCTACACCTTC
TRBJ2-5	NA	NA	TRBV9	CASSVGTSSWETQYF	TGTGCCAGCAGCGTAGGTACTAGCTCCTGGGAGACCCAGTACTTC
TRBJ2-5	NA	NA	TRBV15	CATSKGGLLKETQYF	TGTGCCACCAGCAAGGGAGGACTTTTAAAAGAGACCCAGTACTTC
TRBJ2-1	TRBD1	NA	TRBV30	CAWKTGIANEQFF	TGTGCCTGGAAGACAGGGATAGCCAATGAGCAGTTCTTC
TRBJ1-1	NA	NA	TRBV5-4	CASSFYRSGARTDTEAFF	TGTGCCAGCAGCTTTTATCGAAGTGGGGCGAGAACAGACACTGAAGCTTTCTTT
TRBJ2-2	NA	NA	TRBV6-2/TRBV6-3	CASSYPSPGTGELFF	TGTGCCAGCAGTTACCCTTCCCCAGGGACCGGGGAGCTGTTTTTT
TRBJ2-2	NA	NA	TRBV4-3	CASSQDSNTGELFF	TGCGCCAGCAGCCAAGATTCGAACACCGGGGAGCTGTTTTTT
TRBJ2-5	NA	NA	TRBV12-3/TRBV12-4	CASKGDQETQYF	TGTGCCAGCAAAGGGGACCAAGAGACCCAGTACTTC